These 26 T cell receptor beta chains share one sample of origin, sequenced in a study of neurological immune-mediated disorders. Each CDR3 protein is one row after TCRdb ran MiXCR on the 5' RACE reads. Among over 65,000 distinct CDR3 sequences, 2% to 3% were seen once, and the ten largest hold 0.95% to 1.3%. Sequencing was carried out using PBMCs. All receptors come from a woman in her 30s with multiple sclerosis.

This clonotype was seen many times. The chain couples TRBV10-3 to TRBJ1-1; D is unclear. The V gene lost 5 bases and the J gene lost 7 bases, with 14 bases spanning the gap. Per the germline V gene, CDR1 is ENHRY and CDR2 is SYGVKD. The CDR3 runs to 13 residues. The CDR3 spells CAISTRESHEAFF. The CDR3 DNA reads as TGTGCCATCAGTACAAGGGAATCTCATGAAGCTTTCTTT.

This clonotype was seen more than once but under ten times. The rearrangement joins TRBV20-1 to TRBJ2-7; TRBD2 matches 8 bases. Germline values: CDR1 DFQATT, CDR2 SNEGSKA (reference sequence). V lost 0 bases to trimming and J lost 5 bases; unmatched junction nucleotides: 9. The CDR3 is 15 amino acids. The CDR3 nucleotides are TGCAGTGCTAGAGATGGGGGCGGGAGGAGCCACGAGCAGTACTTC. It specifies CSARDGGGRSHEQYF.

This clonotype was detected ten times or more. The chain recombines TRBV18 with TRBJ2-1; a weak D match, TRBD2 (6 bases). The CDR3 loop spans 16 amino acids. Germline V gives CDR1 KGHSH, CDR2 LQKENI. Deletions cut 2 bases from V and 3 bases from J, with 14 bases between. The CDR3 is CASSPMASDNYNEQFF. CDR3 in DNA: TGTGCCAGCTCACCAATGGCTAGCGACAACTACAATGAGCAGTTCTTC.

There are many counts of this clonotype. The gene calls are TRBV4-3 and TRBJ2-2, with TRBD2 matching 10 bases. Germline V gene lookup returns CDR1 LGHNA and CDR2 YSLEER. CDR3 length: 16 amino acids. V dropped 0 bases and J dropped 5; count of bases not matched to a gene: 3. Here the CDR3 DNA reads TGCGCCAGCAGCCAAGATCTAGCGGGAGAAACCGGGGAGCTGTTTTTT. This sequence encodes CASSQDLAGETGELFF.

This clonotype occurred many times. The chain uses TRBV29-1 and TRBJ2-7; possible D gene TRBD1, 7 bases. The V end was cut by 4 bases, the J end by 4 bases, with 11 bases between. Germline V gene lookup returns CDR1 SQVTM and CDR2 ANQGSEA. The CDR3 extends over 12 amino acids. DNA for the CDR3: TGCAGCGTTGGGAGGGGGCTTTACGAGCAGTACTTC. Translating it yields CSVGRGLYEQYF.

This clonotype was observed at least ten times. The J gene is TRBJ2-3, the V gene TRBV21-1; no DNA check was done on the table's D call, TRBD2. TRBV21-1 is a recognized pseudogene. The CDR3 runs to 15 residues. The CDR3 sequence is CATGLSGGSTDTQYF. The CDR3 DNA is TGTGCCACCGGGTTGAGCGGGGGGAGCACAGATACGCAGTATTTT.

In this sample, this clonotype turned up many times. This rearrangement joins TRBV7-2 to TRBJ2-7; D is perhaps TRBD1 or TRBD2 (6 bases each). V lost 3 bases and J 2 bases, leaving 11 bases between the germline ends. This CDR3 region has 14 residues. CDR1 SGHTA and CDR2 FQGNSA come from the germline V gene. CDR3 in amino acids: CASSFTRDTYEQYF. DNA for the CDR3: TGTGCCAGCAGCTTTACGCGGGACACCTACGAGCAGTACTTC.

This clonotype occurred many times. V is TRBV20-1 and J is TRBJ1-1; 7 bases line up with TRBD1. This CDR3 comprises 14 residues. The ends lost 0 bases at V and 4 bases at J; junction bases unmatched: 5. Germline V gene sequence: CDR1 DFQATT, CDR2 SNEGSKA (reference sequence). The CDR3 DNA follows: TGCAGTGCTAGAGATGCACAGGGGTTCACTGAAGCTTTCTTT. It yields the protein CSARDAQGFTEAFF.

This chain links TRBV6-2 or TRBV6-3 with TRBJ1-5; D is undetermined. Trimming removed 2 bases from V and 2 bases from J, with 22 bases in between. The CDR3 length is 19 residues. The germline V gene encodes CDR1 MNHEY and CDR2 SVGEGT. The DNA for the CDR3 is TGTGCCAGCAGTTACCCCCCCTTGGGAGCCCGCGGGGGCAATCAGCCCCAGCATTTT. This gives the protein CASSYPPLGARGGNQPQHF.

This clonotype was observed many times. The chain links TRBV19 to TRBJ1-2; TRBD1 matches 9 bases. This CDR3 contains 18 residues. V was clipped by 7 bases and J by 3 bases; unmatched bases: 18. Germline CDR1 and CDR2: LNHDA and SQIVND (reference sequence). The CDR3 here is CASTKALGQGSIYYGYTF. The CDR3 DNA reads TGTGCCAGTACCAAAGCCCTAGGACAGGGGTCAATCTACTATGGCTACACCTTC. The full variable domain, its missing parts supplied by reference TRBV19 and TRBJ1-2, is DGGITQSPKYLFRKEGQNVTLSCEQNLNHDAMYWYRQDPGQGLRLIYYSQIVNDFQKGDIAEGYSVSREKKESFPLTVTSAQKNPTAFYLCASTKALGQGSIYYGYTFGSGTRLTVV.

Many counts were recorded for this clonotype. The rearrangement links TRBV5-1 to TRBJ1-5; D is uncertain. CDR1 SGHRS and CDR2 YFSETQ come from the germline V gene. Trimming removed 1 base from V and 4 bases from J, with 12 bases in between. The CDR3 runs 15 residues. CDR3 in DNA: TGCGCCAGCAGCTTGAATCCCGGAAAGAATCAGCCCCAGCATTTT. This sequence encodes CASSLNPGKNQPQHF.

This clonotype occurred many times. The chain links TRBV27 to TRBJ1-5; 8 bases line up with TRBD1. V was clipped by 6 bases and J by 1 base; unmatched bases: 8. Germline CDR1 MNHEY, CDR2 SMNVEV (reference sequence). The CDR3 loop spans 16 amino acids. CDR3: CASSPRGRGSNQPQHF. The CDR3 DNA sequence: TGTGCCAGCAGCCCCAGGGGGCGCGGGAGCAATCAGCCCCAGCATTTT.

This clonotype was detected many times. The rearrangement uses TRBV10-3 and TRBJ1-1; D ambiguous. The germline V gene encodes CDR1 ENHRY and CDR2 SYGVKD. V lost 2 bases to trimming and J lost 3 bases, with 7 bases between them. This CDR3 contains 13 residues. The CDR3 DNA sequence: TGTGCCATCAGTGAGCAAATAGACACTGAAGCTTTCTTT. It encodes CAISEQIDTEAFF.

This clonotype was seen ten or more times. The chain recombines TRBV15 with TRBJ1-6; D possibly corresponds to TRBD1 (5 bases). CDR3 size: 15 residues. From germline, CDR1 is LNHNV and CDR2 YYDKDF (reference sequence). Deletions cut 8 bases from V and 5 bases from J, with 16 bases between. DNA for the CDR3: TGTGCCACCGGACGGGACTTATCGAATAATTCACCCCTCCACTTT. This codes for CATGRDLSNNSPLHF.

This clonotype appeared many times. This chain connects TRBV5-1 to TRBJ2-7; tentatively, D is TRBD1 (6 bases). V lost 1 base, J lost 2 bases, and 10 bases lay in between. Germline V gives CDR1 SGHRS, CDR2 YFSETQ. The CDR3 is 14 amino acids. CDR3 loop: CASSLRQGTYEQYF. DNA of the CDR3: TGCGCCAGCAGCTTGCGGCAGGGGACCTACGAGCAGTACTTC.

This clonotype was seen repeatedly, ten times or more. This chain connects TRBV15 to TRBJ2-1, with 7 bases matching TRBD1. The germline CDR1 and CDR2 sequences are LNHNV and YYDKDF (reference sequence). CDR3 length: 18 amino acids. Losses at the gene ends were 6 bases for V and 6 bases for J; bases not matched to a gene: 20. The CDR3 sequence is CATSVGTAGVVETNEQFF. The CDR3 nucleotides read TGTGCCACCAGTGTCGGGACAGCAGGCGTAGTGGAGACCAATGAGCAGTTCTTC.

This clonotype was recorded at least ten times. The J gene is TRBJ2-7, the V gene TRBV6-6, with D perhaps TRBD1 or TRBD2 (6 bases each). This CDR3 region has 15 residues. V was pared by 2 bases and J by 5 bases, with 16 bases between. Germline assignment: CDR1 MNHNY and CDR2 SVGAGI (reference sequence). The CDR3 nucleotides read TGTGCCAGCAGTTACGCCCTCACGGGGGCGAACGAGCAGTACTTC. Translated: CASSYALTGANEQYF.

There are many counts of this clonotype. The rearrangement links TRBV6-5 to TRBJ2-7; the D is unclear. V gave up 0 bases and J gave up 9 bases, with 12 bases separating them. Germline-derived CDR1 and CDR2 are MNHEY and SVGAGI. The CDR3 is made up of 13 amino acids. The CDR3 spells CASSYSTQLVQYF. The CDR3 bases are TGTGCCAGCAGTTACTCGACACAGCTTGTGCAGTACTTC.

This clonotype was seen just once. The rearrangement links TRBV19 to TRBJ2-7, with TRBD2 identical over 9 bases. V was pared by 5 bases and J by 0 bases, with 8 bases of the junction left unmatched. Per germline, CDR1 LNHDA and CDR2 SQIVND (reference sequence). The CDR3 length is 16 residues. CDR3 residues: CASSYAGGTRSYEQYF. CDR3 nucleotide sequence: TGTGCCAGTAGTTATGCGGGAGGGACCCGCTCCTACGAGCAGTACTTC.

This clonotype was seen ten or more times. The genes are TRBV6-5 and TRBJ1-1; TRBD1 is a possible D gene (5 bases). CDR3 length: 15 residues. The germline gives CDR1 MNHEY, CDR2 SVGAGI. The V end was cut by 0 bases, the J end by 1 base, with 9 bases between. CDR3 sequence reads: CASSYSGRANTEAFF. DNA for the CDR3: TGTGCCAGCAGTTACTCAGGCAGGGCGAACACTGAAGCTTTCTTT.

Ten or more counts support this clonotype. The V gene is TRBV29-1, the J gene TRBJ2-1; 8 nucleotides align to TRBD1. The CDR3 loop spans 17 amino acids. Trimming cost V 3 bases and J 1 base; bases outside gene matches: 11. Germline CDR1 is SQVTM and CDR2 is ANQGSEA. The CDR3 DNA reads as TGCAGCGTTGACCTCGGACAGGGTAGCCGGTCCTACAATGAGCAGTTCTTC. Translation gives CSVDLGQGSRSYNEQFF.

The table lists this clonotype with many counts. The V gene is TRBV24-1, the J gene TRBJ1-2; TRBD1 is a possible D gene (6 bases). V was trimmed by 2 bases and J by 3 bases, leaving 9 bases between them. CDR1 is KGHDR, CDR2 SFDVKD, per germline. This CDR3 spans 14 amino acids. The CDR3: CATSDSTGYYGYTF. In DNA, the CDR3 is TGTGCCACCAGTGATTCCACAGGGTACTATGGCTACACCTTC.

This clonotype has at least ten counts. The chain's CDR3 is CSATRGVAFF. The CDR3, as DNA: TGCAGTGCTACGCGGGGGGTGGCTTTCTTT. The chain joins TRBV20-1 to TRBJ1-1, with D possibly being TRBD1 (5 bases). Looked up from germline, CDR1 is DFQATT and CDR2 is SNEGSKA (reference sequence). The CDR3 spans 10 residues. With 4 bases removed from V and 11 bases from J, the gap between germline ends came to 11 bases.

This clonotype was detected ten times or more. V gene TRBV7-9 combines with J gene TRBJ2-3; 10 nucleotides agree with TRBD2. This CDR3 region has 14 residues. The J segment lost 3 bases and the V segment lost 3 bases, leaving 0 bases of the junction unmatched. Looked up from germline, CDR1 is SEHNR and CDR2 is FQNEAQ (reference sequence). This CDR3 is CASSFSGRTDTQYF. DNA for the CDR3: TGTGCCAGCAGCTTTAGCGGGAGGACAGATACGCAGTATTTT. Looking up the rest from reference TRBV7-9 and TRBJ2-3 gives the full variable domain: DTGVSQNPRHKITKRGQNVTFRCDPISEHNRLYWYRQTLGQGPEFLTYFQNEAQLEKSRLLSDRFSAERPKGSFSTLEIQRTEQGDSAMYLCASSFSGRTDTQYFGPGTRLTVL.

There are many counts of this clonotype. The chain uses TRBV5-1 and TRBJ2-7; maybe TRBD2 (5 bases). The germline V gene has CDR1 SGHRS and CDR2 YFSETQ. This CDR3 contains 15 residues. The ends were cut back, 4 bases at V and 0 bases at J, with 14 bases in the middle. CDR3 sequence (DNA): TGCGCCAGCAGCACCCTGGGAGCCATCTCCTACGAGCAGTACTTC. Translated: CASSTLGAISYEQYF.

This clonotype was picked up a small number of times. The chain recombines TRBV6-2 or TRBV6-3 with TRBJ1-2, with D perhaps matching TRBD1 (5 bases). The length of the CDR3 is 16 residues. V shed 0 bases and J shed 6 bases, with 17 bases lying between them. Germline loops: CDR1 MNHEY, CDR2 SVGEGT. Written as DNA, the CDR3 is TGTGCCAGCAGTTACTCGGGATTCGACAGCTTCGATGGCTACACCTTC. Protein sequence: CASSYSGFDSFDGYTF.